This T cell receptor (beta chain) was documented in a study of early T cells in non-severe SARS-CoV-2 infection. At the level of the study: Bulk RNA taken from unsorted whole blood was sequenced, leaving chains unpaired.

From the 5' RACE reads, TCRdb called clonotypes with MiXCR, one entry per CDR3 protein. The sample contains around 26,000 distinct CDR3 sequences, approximately 4.4% of which appear only once. This clonotype was detected ten times or more. The CDR3 has 15 amino acids. The V and J ends lost 3 bases and 0 bases respectively, with 11 bases between them. Germline lookup yields CDR1 DFQATT and CDR2 SNEGSKA (reference sequence). The source material was whole blood. The sequence was obtained from an adult who was a healthcare worker with PCR-confirmed SARS-CoV-2 infection or an uninfected control (not recorded which). The rearrangement links TRBV20-1 to TRBJ2-2; D possibly corresponds to TRBD1 (5 bases). The CDR3 protein is CSARGDSTNTGELFF. The CDR3 DNA follows: TGCAGTGCTAGGGGCGACAGTACGAACACCGGGGAGCTGTTTTTT.